This entry lists 27 T cell receptor beta chains sequenced from one sample in a study of blood T cell repertoires in COVID-19. Data came from immunoSEQ multiplex PCR; TCRdb stores just in-frame clones and leaves some out. The sample includes hundreds of thousands of clones, about 68% seen only once; the top ten take 2.5% to 4%. Sequenced: peripheral blood. The receptors here all came from a woman of 80 years or more with acute or convalescent COVID-19.

The rearrangement joins TRBV7-9 to TRBJ2-7; 8 bases match TRBD2. The CDR3 spans 14 residues. Germline V gene sequence: CDR1 SEHNR, CDR2 FQNEAQ (reference sequence). With 3 bases clipped from V and 1 base from J, the junction kept 2 bases outside the gene matches. In DNA, the CDR3 is TGTGCCAGCAGCTTCCCGGGAGGGTCCTACGAGCAGTACTTC. Translating gives CASSFPGGSYEQYF.

Concerning this clone: This likely came from a read error, as a far larger clone is one base away. The V and J genes are TRBV7-3 and TRBJ2-6, with a possible D match to TRBD2 (5 bases). V was trimmed by 5 bases and J by 2 bases, leaving 7 bases between them. The CDR3 spans 14 residues. Germline CDR1 SGHTA, CDR2 FQGTGA. This CDR3 is CASSHGAGANVLTF. DNA of the CDR3: TGTGCCAGCAGCCACGGGGCTGGGGCCAACGTCCTGACTTTC.

The chain has TRBV7-7 and TRBJ2-7; no definite D call. This CDR3 region has 12 residues. Trimming took off 5 bases at V and 3 bases at J, with 8 bases between the two ends. Per the germline V gene, CDR1 is SSHAT and CDR2 is FNYEAQ (reference sequence). CDR3 residues: CASSVDGYEQYF. The CDR3 nucleotides are TGTGCCAGCAGCGTAGACGGCTACGAGCAGTACTTC.

The chain employs TRBV19 and TRBJ1-5, with TRBD1 matching over 7 bases. V lost 6 bases and J lost 4; bases outside the gene matches: 9. The CDR3 spans 15 residues. Per germline, CDR1 LNHDA and CDR2 SQIVND (reference sequence). The CDR3 DNA reads as TGTGCCAGTAGGCCAGGTTGGGACAGAAATCAGCCCCAGCATTTT. It yields the protein CASRPGWDRNQPQHF.

The chain has TRBV28 and TRBJ1-2; TRBD1 agrees at 9 bases. Germline-derived CDR1 and CDR2 are MDHEN and SYDVKM. The CDR3 length is 13 residues. Trimming at V came to 2 bases and at J to 8 bases, leaving 3 bases not matched to a gene. The DNA for the CDR3 is TGTGCCAGCAGTTTAAACAGGGGGCGAGGCTACACCTTC. Protein product: CASSLNRGRGYTF.

Of note for this clone: The sample holds other DNA sequences that translate to the same CDR3. The rearrangement uses TRBV18 and TRBJ1-6; 7 bases fit TRBD1. The CDR3 length is 14 residues. Germline CDR1 and CDR2: KGHSH and LQKENI. The ends lost 3 bases at V and 7 bases at J; junction bases unmatched: 3. The CDR3 sequence: CASSPGTENSPLHF. The CDR3 DNA reads as TGTGCCAGCTCACCTGGGACAGAAAATTCACCCCTCCACTTT.

This chain connects TRBV6-5 to TRBJ1-6, with 7 bases matching TRBD1. J lost 4 bases, V lost 11 bases, and 5 bases had no gene match. The CDR3 contains 13 residues. Germline values: CDR1 MNHEY, CDR2 SVGAGI. CDR3 DNA sequence: TGTGCCTGCTCAGGGGGATATAATTCACCCCTCCACTTT. Its protein product is CACSGGYNSPLHF.

This chain links TRBV6-1 with TRBJ2-7; D ambiguous. Germline V gene sequence: CDR1 MNHNS, CDR2 SASEGT. This CDR3 has 12 residues. Between the trimmed V and J ends, which lost 0 bases and 6 bases, there was a span of 6 bases. The CDR3 region is CASSEAQREQYF. The CDR3 nucleotides are TGTGCCAGCAGTGAAGCGCAGCGCGAGCAGTACTTC.

V is TRBV4-1 and J is TRBJ2-3; D ambiguous. V was cut by 2 bases and J by 1 base, with 22 bases left in between. The germline V gene encodes CDR1 MGHRA and CDR2 YSYEKL. The CDR3 runs 19 residues. The CDR3 protein is CASSQWSAIAPPRTDTQYF. DNA for the CDR3: TGCGCCAGCAGCCAATGGTCTGCTATAGCTCCTCCGCGCACAGATACGCAGTATTTT.

The chain recombines TRBV27 with TRBJ1-1; 7 bases align to TRBD1. Germline V CDR1 and CDR2: MNHEY, SMNVEV (reference sequence). The V segment lost 4 bases and the J segment 0 bases; nucleotides outside the gene matches: 5. This CDR3 is built from 15 residues. CDR3 nucleotides: TGTGCCAGCAGTTCACGACAGGGAATGAACACTGAAGCTTTCTTT. It yields the protein CASSSRQGMNTEAFF.

The chain couples TRBV20-1 to TRBJ1-2, with D uncertain. V was pared by 3 bases and J by 8 bases, with 13 bases between. Germline CDR1 reads DFQATT; CDR2 reads SNEGSKA (reference sequence). The CDR3 runs 12 residues. The CDR3 protein is CSASESGPGYTF. The CDR3 nucleotides are TGCAGTGCTAGTGAAAGCGGGCCCGGCTACACCTTC.

The rearrangement joins TRBV5-5 to TRBJ2-3; D is unresolved. The CDR3 consists of 13 residues. V gave up 0 bases and J gave up 4 bases, with 6 bases separating them. Per the germline V gene, CDR1 is SGHKS and CDR2 is YYEKEE (reference sequence). CDR3 amino acids: CASSLGLSDTQYF. CDR3 coding DNA: TGTGCCAGCAGCTTGGGTCTTTCAGATACGCAGTATTTT.

Ten or more counts support this clone. V gene TRBV4-2 combines with J gene TRBJ2-1, with 14 nucleotides matching TRBD2. Germline CDR1 LGHNA, CDR2 YNFKEQ. The V gene end was trimmed by 4 bases and the J gene end by 5 bases; junction bases not matched to a gene: 7. This CDR3 contains 17 residues. Here the CDR3 reads CASSPGLTSGGDNEQFF. As DNA, the CDR3 is TGTGCCAGCAGCCCAGGTTTGACTAGCGGGGGGGACAATGAGCAGTTCTTC.

This clone was counted once. V and J are TRBV7-2 and TRBJ1-4, with TRBD1 identical over 8 bases. CDR1 and CDR2 from the germline V gene are SGHTA and FQGNSA. The CDR3 sequence is 18 residues long. V lost 0 bases, J lost 0 bases, and 6 bases stayed unmatched. This chain's CDR3 is CASSLAFQGATTNEKLFF. DNA of the CDR3: TGTGCCAGCAGCTTAGCGTTTCAGGGGGCGACAACTAATGAAAAACTGTTTTTT. The full variable domain, completed using reference TRBV7-2 and TRBJ1-4, is GAGVSQSPSNKVTEKGKDVELRCDPISGHTALYWYRQSLGQGLEFLIYFQGNSAPDKSGLPSDRFSAERTGGSVSTLTIQRTQQEDSAVYLCASSLAFQGATTNEKLFFGSGTQLSVL.

J is TRBJ2-3 and V is TRBV5-6, with D possibly matching TRBD2 (6 bases). CDR1 is SGHDT and CDR2 is YYEEEE in the germline V gene. Trimming cost V 4 bases and J 4 bases, with 10 bases left between them. The CDR3 consists of 13 residues. CDR3 in amino acids: CASSPGTPDTQYF. The CDR3 DNA is TGTGCCAGCAGCCCTGGGACTCCAGATACGCAGTATTTT. The variable domain in full, with the rest retrieved from reference TRBV5-6 and TRBJ2-3, is DAGVTQSPTHLIKTRGQQVTLRCSPKSGHDTVSWYQQALGQGPQFIFQYYEEEERQRGNFPDRFSGHQFPNYSSELNVNALLLGDSALYLCASSPGTPDTQYFGPGTRLTVL.

V is TRBV6-5 and J is TRBJ1-6, with 9 bases fitting TRBD1. The CDR3 has 14 residues. Germline CDR1 reads MNHEY; CDR2 reads SVGAGI. The V and J ends lost 4 bases and 7 bases, in that order; junction bases with no gene match: 2. CDR3 nucleotide sequence: TGTGCCAGCAGTTTGGGACAGGGAAATTCACCCCTCCACTTT. Its translation is CASSLGQGNSPLHF.

The chain links TRBV6-1 to TRBJ1-5; D gene uncertain. Trimming left V 2 bases short and J 3 bases short, with 8 bases between. This CDR3 region has 14 residues. The germline gives CDR1 MNHNS, CDR2 SASEGT. This CDR3 reads CASSEQVINQPQHF. The CDR3, as DNA: TGTGCCAGCAGTGAACAGGTAATCAATCAGCCCCAGCATTTT.

This clone was detected only a few times. The J gene is TRBJ1-3, the V gene TRBV2; D call uncertain. Trimming stripped 3 bases from V and 4 bases from J, with 7 bases between. Germline CDR1 is SNHLY and CDR2 is FYNNEI. The CDR3 runs to 13 residues. Here the CDR3 DNA reads TGTGCCAGCAGTGATCAGTGGGGAAACACCATATATTTT. This gives the protein CASSDQWGNTIYF.

The rearrangement joins TRBV11-2 to TRBJ2-2; 8 nucleotides line up with TRBD1. The J segment lost 4 bases and the V segment lost 5 bases, leaving 6 bases of the junction unmatched. The V gene's germline CDR1 is SGHAT and CDR2 FQNNGV. The CDR3 is made up of 15 amino acids. CDR3 region: CASSPWTGSTGELFF. The CDR3 region has the DNA TGTGCCAGCAGCCCTTGGACAGGGTCCACCGGGGAGCTGTTTTTT.

The V gene is TRBV4-3, the J gene TRBJ1-6, with D possibly matching TRBD1 (6 bases). CDR1 is LGHNA, CDR2 YSLEER, per germline. The CDR3 has 17 amino acids. With 0 bases removed from V and 7 bases from J, the gap between germline ends came to 16 bases. The CDR3 region has the DNA TGCGCCAGCAGCCAAGATCCCCCGGGACAACTAAATTCACCCCTCCACTTT. Its protein is CASSQDPPGQLNSPLHF.

This chain links TRBV2 with TRBJ1-6, with D unresolved. Looked up from germline, CDR1 is SNHLY and CDR2 is FYNNEI. The CDR3 is 16 residues long. V shed 4 bases and J shed 5 bases, with 15 bases lying between them. CDR3 in amino acids: CASSGALIINNSPLHF. For the CDR3, the DNA is TGTGCCAGCAGTGGGGCTCTGATTATAAATAATTCACCCCTCCACTTT.

The chain couples TRBV12-3 or TRBV12-4 to TRBJ1-2; no reliable D call. The CDR3 runs 13 residues. Trimming took 4 bases from V and 7 from J, leaving 13 bases between them. CDR3 DNA: TGTGCCAGCAGTTATGGGAGTCGATCTGGCTACACCTTC. It specifies CASSYGSRSGYTF.

The chain uses TRBV25-1 and TRBJ1-1; 10 nucleotides line up with TRBD1. Looked up from germline, CDR1 is MGHDK and CDR2 is SYGVNS. The CDR3 contains 15 residues. V shed 7 bases and J 4 bases; nucleotides not matched to a gene: 9. CDR3 loop: CASIGQGVGSTEAFF. CDR3 nucleotides: TGTGCCAGCATAGGACAGGGGGTGGGAAGCACTGAAGCTTTCTTT.

The chain joins TRBV11-1 to TRBJ2-7; D perhaps matches TRBD1 (5 bases). V was pared by 0 bases and J by 3 bases, with 15 bases between. Germline V gene data show CDR1 as SGHAT and CDR2 as FQDESV (reference sequence). CDR3 length equals 16 residues. The CDR3: CASSLAGAEPLYEQYF. The CDR3 DNA follows: TGTGCCAGCAGCTTAGCAGGGGCCGAGCCCCTCTACGAGCAGTACTTC.

This sequence joins TRBV13 and TRBJ1-2; TRBD1 might be the D (6 bases). The CDR3 contains 15 residues. Trimming stripped 2 bases from V and 6 bases from J, with 16 bases between. Germline CDR1 PRHDT, CDR2 FYEKMQ (reference sequence). The CDR3 DNA follows: TGTGCCAGCAGCTTACGTCGTCGGACAGCTGATGGCTACACCTTC. Amino acids: CASSLRRRTADGYTF.

This clone was detected a few times. V gene TRBV15 combines with J gene TRBJ1-2; D possibly corresponds to TRBD1 (5 bases). V was clipped by 0 bases and J by 7 bases, with 6 bases between them. The CDR3 is 12 residues long. Germline V gives CDR1 LNHNV, CDR2 YYDKDF (reference sequence). DNA for the CDR3: TGTGCCACCAGCAGAGACAGGGCTGGCTACACCTTC. Translation gives CATSRDRAGYTF.

The chain has TRBV19 and TRBJ1-3, with 8 bases aligning to TRBD1. Per the germline V gene, CDR1 is LNHDA and CDR2 is SQIVND (reference sequence). With V trimmed by 4 bases and J by 0 bases, 14 bases remained unmatched. The CDR3 contains 19 residues. The CDR3, as DNA: TGTGCCAGTAGTAAACCGGGACAGGCACTCTATAGCTCTGGAAACACCATATATTTT. Translated: CASSKPGQALYSSGNTIYF.